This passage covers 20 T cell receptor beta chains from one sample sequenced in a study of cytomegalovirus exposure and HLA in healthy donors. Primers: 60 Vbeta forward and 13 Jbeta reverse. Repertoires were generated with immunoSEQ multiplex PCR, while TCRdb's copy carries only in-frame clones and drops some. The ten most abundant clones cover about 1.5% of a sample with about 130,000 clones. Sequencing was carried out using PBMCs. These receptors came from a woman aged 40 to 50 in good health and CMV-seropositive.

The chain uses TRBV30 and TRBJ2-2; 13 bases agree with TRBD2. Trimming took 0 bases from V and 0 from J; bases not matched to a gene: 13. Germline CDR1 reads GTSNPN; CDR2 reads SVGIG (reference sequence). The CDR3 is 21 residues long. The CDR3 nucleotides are TGTGCCTGGAGTGTAGAGGGCCCGGGACTAGCGGGACCGACGAACACCGGGGAGCTGTTTTTT. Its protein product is CAWSVEGPGLAGPTNTGELFF.

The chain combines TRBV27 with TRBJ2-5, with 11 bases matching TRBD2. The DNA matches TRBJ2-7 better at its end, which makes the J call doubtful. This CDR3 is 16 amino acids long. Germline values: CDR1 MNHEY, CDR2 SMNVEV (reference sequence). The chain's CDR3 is CASSLSPSGGSYEQYF. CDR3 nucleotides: TGTGCCAGCAGTTTATCGCCTAGCGGGGGGTCCTACGAGCAGTACTTC.

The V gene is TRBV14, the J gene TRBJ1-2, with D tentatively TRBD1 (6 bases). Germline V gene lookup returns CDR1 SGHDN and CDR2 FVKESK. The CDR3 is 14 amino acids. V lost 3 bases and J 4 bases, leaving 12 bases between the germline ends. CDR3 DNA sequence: TGTGCCAGCAGCCACGTCGAGACAGGCTATGGCTACACCTTC. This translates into CASSHVETGYGYTF.

This CDR3 reads CAIGLDSPNYGYTF. CDR3 bases: TGTGCCATCGGACTCGACTCTCCCAACTATGGCTACACCTTC. The rearrangement links TRBV10-3 to TRBJ1-2; D gene unclear. Germline V gene sequence: CDR1 ENHRY, CDR2 SYGVKD. The CDR3 has 14 residues. V was shortened by 8 bases and J by 2 bases, with 15 bases between the two germline ends.

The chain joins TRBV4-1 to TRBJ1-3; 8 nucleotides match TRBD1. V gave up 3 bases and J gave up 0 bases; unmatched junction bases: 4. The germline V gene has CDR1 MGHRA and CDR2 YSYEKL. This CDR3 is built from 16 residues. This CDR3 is CASSQGQAYSGNTIYF. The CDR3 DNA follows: TGCGCCAGCAGCCAGGGACAGGCCTACTCTGGAAACACCATATATTTT.

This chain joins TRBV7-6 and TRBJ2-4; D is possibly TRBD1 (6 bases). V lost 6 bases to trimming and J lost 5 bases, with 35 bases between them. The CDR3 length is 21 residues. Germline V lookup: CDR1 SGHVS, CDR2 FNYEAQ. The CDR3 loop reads CASSPNPRGPKQGFVENIQYF. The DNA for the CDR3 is TGTGCCAGCAGTCCAAACCCCCGCGGGCCTAAACAGGGTTTTGTCGAAAACATTCAGTACTTC. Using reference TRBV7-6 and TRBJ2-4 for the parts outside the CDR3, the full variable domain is GAGVSQSPRYKVTKRGQDVALRCDPISGHVSLYWYRQALGQGPEFLTYFNYEAQQDKSGLPNDRFSAERPEGSISTLTIQRTEQRDSAMYRCASSPNPRGPKQGFVENIQYFGAGTRLSVL.

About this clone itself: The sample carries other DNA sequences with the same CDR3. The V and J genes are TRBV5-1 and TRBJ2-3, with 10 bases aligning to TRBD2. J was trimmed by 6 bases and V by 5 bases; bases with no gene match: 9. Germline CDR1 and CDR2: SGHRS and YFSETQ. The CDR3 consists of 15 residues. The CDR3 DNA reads TGCGCCAGCAGTCTGAGCGGGAGGGCCAGTGATACGCAGTATTTT. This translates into CASSLSGRASDTQYF.

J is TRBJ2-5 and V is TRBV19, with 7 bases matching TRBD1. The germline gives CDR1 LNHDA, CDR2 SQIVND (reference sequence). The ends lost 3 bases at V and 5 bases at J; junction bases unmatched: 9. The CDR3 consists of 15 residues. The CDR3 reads CASSIWGRGKETQYF. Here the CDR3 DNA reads TGTGCCAGTAGTATCTGGGGCAGGGGGAAGGAGACCCAGTACTTC. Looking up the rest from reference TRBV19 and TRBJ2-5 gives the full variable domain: DGGITQSPKYLFRKEGQNVTLSCEQNLNHDAMYWYRQDPGQGLRLIYYSQIVNDFQKGDIAEGYSVSREKKESFPLTVTSAQKNPTAFYLCASSIWGRGKETQYFGPGTRLLVL.

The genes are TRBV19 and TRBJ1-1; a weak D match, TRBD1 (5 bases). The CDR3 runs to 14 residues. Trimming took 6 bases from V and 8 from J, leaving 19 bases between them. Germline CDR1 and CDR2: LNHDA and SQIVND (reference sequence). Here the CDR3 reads CASSPLRQRPEAFF. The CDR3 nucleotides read TGTGCCAGTAGCCCTCTCCGACAGAGACCCGAAGCTTTCTTT.

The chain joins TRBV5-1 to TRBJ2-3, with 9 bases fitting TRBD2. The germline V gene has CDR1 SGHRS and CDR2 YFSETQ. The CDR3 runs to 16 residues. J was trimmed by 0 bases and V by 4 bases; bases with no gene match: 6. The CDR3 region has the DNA TGCGCCAGCAGCAAGGCGGGAGGGCCTAGCACAGATACGCAGTATTTT. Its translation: CASSKAGGPSTDTQYF.

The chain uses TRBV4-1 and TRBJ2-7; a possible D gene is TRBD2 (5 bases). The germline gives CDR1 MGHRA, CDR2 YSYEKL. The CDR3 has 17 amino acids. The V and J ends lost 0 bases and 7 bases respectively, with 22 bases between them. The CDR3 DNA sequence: TGCGCCAGCAGCCAAGAGGTGGCGGGCTCTATCTTCGGAGAGCAGTACTTC. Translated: CASSQEVAGSIFGEQYF.

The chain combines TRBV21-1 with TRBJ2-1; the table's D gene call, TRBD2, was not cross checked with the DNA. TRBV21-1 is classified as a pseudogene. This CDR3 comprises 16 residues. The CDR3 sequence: CASSKGSRAGCDEQFF. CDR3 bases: TGTGCCAGCAGCAAAGGAAGCCGGGCGGGATGTGATGAGCAGTTCTTC.

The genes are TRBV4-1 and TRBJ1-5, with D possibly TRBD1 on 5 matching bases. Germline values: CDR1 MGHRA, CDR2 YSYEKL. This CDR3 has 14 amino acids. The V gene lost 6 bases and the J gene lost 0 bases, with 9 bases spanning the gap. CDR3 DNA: TGCGCCAGCAGAGGGGAGGGTAGCAATCAGCCCCAGCATTTT. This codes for CASRGEGSNQPQHF.

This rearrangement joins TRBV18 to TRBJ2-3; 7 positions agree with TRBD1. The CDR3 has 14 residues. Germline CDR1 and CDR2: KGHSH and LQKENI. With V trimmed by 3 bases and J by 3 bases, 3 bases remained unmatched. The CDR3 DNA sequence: TGTGCCAGCTCACCCTTGACAGGGACAGATACGCAGTATTTT. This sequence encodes CASSPLTGTDTQYF.

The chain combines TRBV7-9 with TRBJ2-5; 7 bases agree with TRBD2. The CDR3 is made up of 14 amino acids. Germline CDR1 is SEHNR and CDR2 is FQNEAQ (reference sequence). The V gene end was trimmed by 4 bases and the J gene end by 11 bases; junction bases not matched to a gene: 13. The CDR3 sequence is CASSSTSSPREQYF. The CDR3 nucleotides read TGTGCCAGCAGCTCGACATCCTCCCCGCGGGAGCAGTACTTC.

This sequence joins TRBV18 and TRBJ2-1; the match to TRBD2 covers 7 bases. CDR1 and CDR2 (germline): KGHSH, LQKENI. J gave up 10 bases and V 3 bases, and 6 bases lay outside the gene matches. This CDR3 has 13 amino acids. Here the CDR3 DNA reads TGTGCCAGCTCACCGGGGGACTACCGCGAGCAGTTCTTC. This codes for CASSPGDYREQFF. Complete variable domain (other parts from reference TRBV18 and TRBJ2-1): NAGVMQNPRHLVRRRGQEARLRCSPMKGHSHVYWYRQLPEEGLKFMVYLQKENIIDESGMPKERFSAEFPKEGPSILRIQQVVRGDSAAYFCASSPGDYREQFFGPGTRLTVL.

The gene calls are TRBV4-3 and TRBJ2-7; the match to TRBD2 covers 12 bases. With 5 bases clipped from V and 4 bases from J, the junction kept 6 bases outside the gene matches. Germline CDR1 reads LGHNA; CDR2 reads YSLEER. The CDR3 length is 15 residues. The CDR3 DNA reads TGCGCCAGCAGCACAGGGACTAGCGGGTTTTACGAGCAGTACTTC. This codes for CASSTGTSGFYEQYF.

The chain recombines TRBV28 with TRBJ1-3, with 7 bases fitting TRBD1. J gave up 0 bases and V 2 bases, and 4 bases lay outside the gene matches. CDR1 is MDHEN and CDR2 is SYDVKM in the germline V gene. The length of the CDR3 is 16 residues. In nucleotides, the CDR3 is TGTGCCAGCAGTTTAATCCCAGGGGGCTCTGGAAACACCATATATTTT. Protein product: CASSLIPGGSGNTIYF.

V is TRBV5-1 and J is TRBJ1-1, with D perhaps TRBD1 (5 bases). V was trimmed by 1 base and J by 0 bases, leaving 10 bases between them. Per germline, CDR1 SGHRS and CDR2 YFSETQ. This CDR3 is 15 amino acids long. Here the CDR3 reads CASSLKDNMNTEAFF. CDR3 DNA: TGCGCCAGCAGCTTGAAGGACAATATGAACACTGAAGCTTTCTTT.

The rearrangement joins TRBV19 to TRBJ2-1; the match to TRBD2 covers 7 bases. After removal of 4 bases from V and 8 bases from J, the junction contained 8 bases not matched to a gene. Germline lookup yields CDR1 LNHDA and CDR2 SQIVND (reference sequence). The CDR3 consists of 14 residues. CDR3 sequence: CASSTSAGDHEQFF. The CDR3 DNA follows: TGTGCCAGTAGTACCTCGGCGGGAGATCATGAGCAGTTCTTC.